This T cell receptor (beta chain) is drawn from a study of blood T cell repertoires in COVID-19. Study at large: The study drew acute and convalescent COVID-19 samples from the United States, Italy and Spain. PBMCs, B-cell-depleted T cells, or T cells provided the cDNA or gDNA that made up the material.

Measured with immunoSEQ multiplex PCR; TCRdb has only the in-frame clones, and not every one. This sample carries around 320,000 clones, around 92% of them seen once, and the ten largest clones take roughly 11%. V was pared by 3 bases and J by 10 bases, with 24 bases between. The CDR3 has 16 residues. Per the germline V gene, CDR1 is MNHEY and CDR2 is SVGAGI. The receptor comes from a woman in her twenties or thirties with COVID-19, enrolled during active disease. The genes are TRBV6-5 and TRBJ1-1, with TRBD1 as a possible D gene (5 bases). Material for sequencing was peripheral blood. The CDR3 coding sequence is TGTGCCAGCAGTTATTTTGGGGCTACCCAGAAGACGGGAGCTTTCTTT. Protein sequence: CASSYFGATQKTGAFF.